These 5 T cell receptor beta chains came from one sample sequenced in a study of blood T cell repertoires in COVID-19. Generated by immunoSEQ multiplex PCR, the TCRdb table keeps only in-frame clones and is missing some. The profile shows about 87,000 clones, about 80% of them singletons. The sequencing sample was made of peripheral blood. These receptors were collected from a woman in her seventies with acute or convalescent COVID-19.

V is TRBV18 and J is TRBJ1-1, with a possible D match to TRBD1 (6 bases). Germline V gene lookup returns CDR1 KGHSH and CDR2 LQKENI. The germline V and J ends were trimmed by 0 bases and 1 base, with 18 bases remaining between them. The CDR3 consists of 18 residues. The CDR3 bases are TGTGCCAGCTCACCACCTGTGGGCAGGGGCGGAGGGAACACTGAAGCTTTCTTT. Encoded protein: CASSPPVGRGGGNTEAFF.

The V and J genes are TRBV14 and TRBJ2-5, with D possibly matching TRBD2 (6 bases). V was pared by 4 bases and J by 5 bases, with 17 bases between. The CDR3 sequence is 15 residues long. The germline V gene has CDR1 SGHDN and CDR2 FVKESK. The CDR3 DNA reads as TGTGCCAGCAGCCCTTCCCGAGGGAGGAGGGAGACCCAGTACTTC. Translated, it gives CASSPSRGRRETQYF. The complete variable domain, with remaining parts taken from reference TRBV14 and TRBJ2-5, reads EAGVTQFPSHSVIEKGQTVTLRCDPISGHDNLYWYRRVMGKEIKFLLHFVKESKQDESGMPNNRFLAERTGGTYSTLKVQPAELEDSGVYFCASSPSRGRRETQYFGPGTRLLVL.

V gene TRBV30 combines with J gene TRBJ1-1; D may be TRBD1 (5 bases). CDR3 length: 13 amino acids. V was cut by 7 bases and J by 4 bases, with 16 bases left in between. The germline gives CDR1 GTSNPN, CDR2 SVGIG (reference sequence). CDR3 nucleotide sequence: TGTGCCTCCAAAGGGCGGGGGGGCACTGAAGCTTTCTTT. This gives the protein CASKGRGGTEAFF.

The chain has TRBV7-9 and TRBJ1-1, with D perhaps matching TRBD1 (5 bases). Germline assignment: CDR1 SEHNR and CDR2 FQNEAQ (reference sequence). V was clipped by 2 bases and J by 8 bases, with 15 bases between them. The CDR3 is 14 residues long. This chain's CDR3 is CASSLSGTLIEAFF. The CDR3 region has the DNA TGTGCCAGCAGCTTATCCGGGACTCTTATAGAAGCTTTCTTT.

The chain recombines TRBV6-5 with TRBJ2-1; TRBD1 matches at 9 bases. Germline V gives CDR1 MNHEY, CDR2 SVGAGI. With V trimmed by 11 bases and J by 2 bases, 4 bases remained unmatched. CDR3 length: 13 residues. The CDR3 loop is CAGGQGTYNEQFF. The CDR3 bases are TGTGCCGGGGGACAGGGAACCTACAATGAGCAGTTCTTC.